Presented here are 8 T cell receptor beta chains from one specimen sequenced in a study of CD8+CD57+ T cells in acquired aplastic anemia listed by TCRdb under 2018. Data came from an Illumina HiSeq 2000. Profiling of TCR beta VDJ combinations and CDR3 sequences used genomic DNA as the template. TCRdb took the public reads, trimmed them with fastp at Q25, ran MiXCR for clone calling and kept in-frame beta chains. Under each unique CDR3 protein, matching rows form one entry showing the most common genes and DNA. This sample comprises roughly 250,000 distinct CDR3 sequences, approximately 86% of them detected only once. The ten largest account for about two fifths of the sample. Flow cytometry had shown CD8+CD57+ cell expansion in the patients selected for sequencing. What was sequenced was sorted CD4+, CD8+, or CD8+CD57+ T cells (not recorded which) from PBMCs. The receptors were gathered from a human donor with aplastic anemia.

The J gene is TRBJ2-3, the V gene TRBV20-1, with D uncertain. The V gene's germline CDR1 is DFQATT and CDR2 SNEGSKA (reference sequence). Deletions cut 3 bases from V and 2 bases from J, with 9 bases between. CDR3 size: 13 residues. The CDR3, as DNA: TGCAGTGCTAGGCGGACCGTCACAGATACGCAGTATTTT. Protein: CSARRTVTDTQYF.

Turning to this clonotype: Its ends do not fully match the called genes, so a read error is possible. V usage is TRBV7-8 and J usage is TRBJ2-2; perhaps TRBD2 as D (5 bases). CDR3 length equals 13 residues. Per germline, CDR1 SGHVS and CDR2 FQNEAQ. This CDR3 reads CASSIARGGELHF. For the CDR3, the DNA is TGTGCCAGCAGCATAGCGAGAGGTGGCGAGCTGCATTTT.

The chain carries TRBV11-2 and TRBJ1-1, with TRBD1 matching over 7 bases. Trimming took 4 bases from V and 1 from J; bases not matched to a gene: 6. Germline-derived CDR1 and CDR2 are SGHAT and FQNNGV. The CDR3 sequence is 15 residues long. The CDR3 sequence: CASSSTGYGNTEAFF. CDR3 sequence (DNA): TGTGCCAGCAGCTCGACAGGGTACGGGAACACTGAAGCTTTCTTT.

A note on this clonotype: The CDR3 does not close with the conserved phenylalanine or tryptophan, likely indicating a read error. The DNA is left out, because the CDR3 cannot be placed on it with certainty; the CDR3 is given as TCRdb lists it. This chain uses TRBV9 with TRBJ2-1; the D call of TRBD2 is as the table states it, not checked on the DNA. Termini included, the CDR3 measures 12 amino acids. CDR1 and CDR2 from the germline V gene are SGDLS and YYNGEE. CDR3 protein: CASSYPWDEHPG.

Concerning this clonotype itself: Sequence at one end of the junction differs from germline and may be a read error. This sequence joins TRBV7-9 and TRBJ2-5; 9 bases are shared with TRBD2. CDR3 size: 14 residues. The germline CDR1 and CDR2 sequences are SEHNR and FQNEAQ (reference sequence). The CDR3 nucleotides are TGTGCCAGCAGCTTGGCGGCTAGCGGGGCGACCGATCAGTTC. Translated, it gives CASSLAASGATDQF.

Worth noting for this clonotype: One end of the junction varies from germline; a read error may be responsible. This sequence joins TRBV19 and TRBJ1-5; D gene unclear. Germline-derived CDR1 and CDR2 are LNHDA and SQIVND (reference sequence). The length of the CDR3 is 15 residues. The CDR3 DNA follows: TGTGCCAGTAGTATAGCTACCGGCGGCTACAATCCCCAGCATTTC. It yields the protein CASSIATGGYNPQHF.

This chain uses TRBV25-1 with TRBJ1-1; tentatively, D is TRBD1 (5 bases). The CDR3 is made up of 14 amino acids. Germline V gives CDR1 MGHDK, CDR2 SYGVNS. Between the trimmed V and J ends, which lost 7 bases and 2 bases, there was a span of 14 bases. This chain's CDR3 is CASMRAQVNTEAFF. CDR3 bases: TGTGCCAGCATGAGGGCACAGGTTAACACTGAAGCTTTCTTT.

The chain joins TRBV9 to TRBJ2-3, with 7 positions matching TRBD2. There are 14 residues in the CDR3. Germline values: CDR1 SGDLS, CDR2 YYNGEE. V dropped 0 bases and J dropped 14; count of bases not matched to a gene: 12. The DNA of the CDR3 is TGTGCCAGCAGCGTAGGGGGAGGGCGAAATCAGCCGTATTTT. Protein product: CASSVGGGRNQPYF.